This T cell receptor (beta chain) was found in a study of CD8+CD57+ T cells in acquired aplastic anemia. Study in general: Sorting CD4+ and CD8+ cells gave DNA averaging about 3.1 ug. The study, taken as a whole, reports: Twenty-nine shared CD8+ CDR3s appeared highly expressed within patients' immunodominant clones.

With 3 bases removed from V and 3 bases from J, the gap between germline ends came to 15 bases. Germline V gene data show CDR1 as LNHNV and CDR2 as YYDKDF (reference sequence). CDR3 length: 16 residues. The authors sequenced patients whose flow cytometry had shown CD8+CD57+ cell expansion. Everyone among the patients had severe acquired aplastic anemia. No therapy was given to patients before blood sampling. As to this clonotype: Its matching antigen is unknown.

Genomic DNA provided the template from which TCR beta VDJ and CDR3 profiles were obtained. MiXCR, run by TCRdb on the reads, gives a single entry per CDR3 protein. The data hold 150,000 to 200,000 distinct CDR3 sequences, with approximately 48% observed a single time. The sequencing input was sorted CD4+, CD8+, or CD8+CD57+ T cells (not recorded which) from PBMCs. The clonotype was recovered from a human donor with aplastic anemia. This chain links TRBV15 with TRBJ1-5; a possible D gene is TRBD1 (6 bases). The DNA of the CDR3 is TGTGCCACCAGCAGTGAGTCGGGGGGGCCCAATCAGCCCCAGCATTTT. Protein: CATSSESGGPNQPQHF.